The T cell receptor (beta chain) described here comes from a study of OX40 agonist ivuxolimab in advanced cancers. For the study at large: Every 2 weeks, ivuxolimab was infused into the patients intravenously at between 0.01 and 10 mg/kg. Each dose-escalation patient presented with hepatocellular carcinoma, melanoma, renal cell or head and neck cancer.

Sequenced by immunoSEQ multiplex PCR; TCRdb stores in-frame clones only, minus some. The sample consists of around 16,000 clones, 80% to 85% of them appearing once. General study points: With doses of 0.1 to 3.0 mg/kg, CD4+ and CD8+ blood T cells had undergone clonal expansion by week 6. CD8+ T cells averaged more expanded clones than CD4+.

Germline lookup yields CDR1 SEHNR and CDR2 FQNEAQ (reference sequence). The CDR3 length is 15 residues. V was shortened by 4 bases and J by 6 bases, with 18 bases between the two germline ends. Points on this clone: Its antigen is as yet unknown.

The chain recombines TRBV7-9 with TRBJ1-2, with D tentatively TRBD1 (6 bases). The specimen was CD4+ or CD8+ T cells sorted from blood, collected in a trial of the OX40 agonist ivuxolimab. The clonotype was recovered from an adult with an advanced solid tumor such as melanoma, head and neck, liver or kidney cancer. For the CDR3, the DNA is TGTGCCAGCAGCTCCCTTGTGGACAGTTATAATGGCTACACCTTC. Its protein is CASSSLVDSYNGYTF.